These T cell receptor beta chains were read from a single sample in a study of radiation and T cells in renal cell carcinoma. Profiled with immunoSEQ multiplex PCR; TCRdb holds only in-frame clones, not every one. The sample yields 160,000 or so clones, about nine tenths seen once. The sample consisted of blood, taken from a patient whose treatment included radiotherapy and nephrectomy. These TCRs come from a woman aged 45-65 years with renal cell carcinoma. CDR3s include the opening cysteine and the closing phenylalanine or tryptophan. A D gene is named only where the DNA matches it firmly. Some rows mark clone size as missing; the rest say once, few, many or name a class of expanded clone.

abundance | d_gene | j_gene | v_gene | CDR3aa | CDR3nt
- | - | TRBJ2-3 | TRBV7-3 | CASSLGNTIDTQYF | TGTGCCAGCAGCTTGGGCAACACGATAGATACGCAGTATTTT
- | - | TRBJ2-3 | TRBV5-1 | CASSLTAPTDTQYF | TGCGCCAGCAGCTTAACAGCCCCCACAGATACGCAGTATTTT
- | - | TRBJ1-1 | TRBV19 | CASSQDTQGTEAFF | TGTGCCAGTAGCCAAGACACTCAGGGGACTGAAGCTTTCTTT
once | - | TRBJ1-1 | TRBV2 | CASRDKEGTEAFF | TGTGCCAGCAGGGACAAGGAGGGCACTGAAGCTTTCTTT
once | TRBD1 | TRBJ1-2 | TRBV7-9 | CASSYDTGGDYGYTF | TGTGCCAGCAGCTATGACACAGGGGGGGACTATGGCTACACCTTC
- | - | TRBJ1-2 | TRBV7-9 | CASSLGDISFF | TGTGCCAGCAGCTTGGGAGACATCAGTTTCTTC
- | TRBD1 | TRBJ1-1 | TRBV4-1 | CASSQDLRGTGAGDTEAFF | TGCGCCAGCAGCCAAGATCTCCGGGGAACAGGGGCCGGGGACACTGAAGCTTTCTTT
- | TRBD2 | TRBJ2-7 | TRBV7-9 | CASRTSGGYEQYF | TGTGCCAGCAGGACTAGCGGGGGTTACGAGCAGTACTTC
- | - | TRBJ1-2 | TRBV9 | CASSPDGAYNYGYTF | TGTGCCAGCAGCCCCGACGGGGCCTATAACTATGGCTACACCTTC
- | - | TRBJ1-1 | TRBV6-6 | CASSTGPPLVNTEAFF | TGTGCCAGCTCGACAGGACCCCCCTTAGTGAACACTGAAGCTTTCTTT
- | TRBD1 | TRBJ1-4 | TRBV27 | CASRPGQGIEDEKLFF | TGTGCCAGCAGACCGGGACAGGGTATCGAAGATGAAAAACTGTTTTTT
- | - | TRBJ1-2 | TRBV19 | CASSIDLGTGRYGYTF | TGTGCCAGTAGTATAGATCTCGGAACAGGGAGATATGGCTACACCTTC
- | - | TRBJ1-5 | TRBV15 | CATSRIGGGNQPQHF | TGTGCCACCAGCAGAATCGGGGGCGGCAATCAGCCCCAGCATTTT
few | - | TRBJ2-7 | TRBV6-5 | CASSYGPGESYEQYF | TGTGCCAGCAGTTACGGGCCAGGGGAATCCTACGAGCAGTACTTC